These 5 T cell receptor beta chains originate from one sample sequenced in a study of OX40 agonist ivuxolimab in advanced cancers. Libraries were prepared by immunoSEQ multiplex PCR; TCRdb keeps only in-frame clonotypes and omits some of them. The sample records 75,000 to 90,000 clones, 84% being singletons. Source: CD4+ or CD8+ T cells sorted from blood, taken in a trial of the OX40 agonist ivuxolimab. The origin of the receptors is an adult with an advanced solid tumor such as melanoma, head and neck, liver or kidney cancer.

V and J are TRBV5-1 and TRBJ1-4; weak D call: TRBD1 (6 bases). V was pared by 4 bases and J by 5 bases, with 12 bases between. In germline, CDR1 is SGHRS, CDR2 YFSETQ. This CDR3 comprises 14 residues. CDR3 sequence: CASSAQDRNEKLFF. CDR3 nucleotide sequence: TGCGCCAGCAGCGCCCAGGACAGAAATGAAAAACTGTTTTTT.

The chain has TRBV30 and TRBJ1-4, with unresolved D. The germline V gene has CDR1 GTSNPN and CDR2 SVGIG (reference sequence). With 1 base removed from V and 7 bases from J, the gap between germline ends came to 10 bases. The CDR3 contains 13 residues. In DNA, the CDR3 is TGTGCCTGGAGTGGTCGATCCCTTGAAAAACTGTTTTTT. Amino acid sequence: CAWSGRSLEKLFF.

This clone was counted a single time. J is TRBJ2-5 and V is TRBV21-1. Matching the DNA end better, TRBJ2-7 makes the J call doubtful. TRBV21-1 is noted as a pseudogene. The CDR3 is 15 residues long. CDR3 nucleotides: TGTGCCAGCAGCAATGGGGGAATCCCCTACTACGAGCAGTACTTC. This translates into CASSNGGIPYYEQYF.

This chain joins TRBV29-1 and TRBJ2-3; no definite D call. The germline V gene encodes CDR1 SQVTM and CDR2 ANQGSEA. The CDR3 is 12 amino acids. With 2 bases removed from V and 2 bases from J, the gap between germline ends came to 5 bases. CDR3 loop: CSVELDTDTQYF. The CDR3 DNA reads as TGCAGCGTTGAACTAGACACAGATACGCAGTATTTT.

The rearrangement uses TRBV11-3 and TRBJ1-4, with 10 bases matching TRBD1. The CDR3 is 14 amino acids. The germline CDR1 and CDR2 sequences are SGHNT and YENEEA. V trimming: 1 base; J trimming: 8 bases; junction bases outside the gene matches: 1. DNA of the CDR3: TGTGCCAGCAGCTTAGGACAGGGGGCAGAAAAACTGTTTTTT. It codes for CASSLGQGAEKLFF.